Many counts were recorded for the clone carrying this TCR beta chain. The antigen is not known. TCRdb processed the reads anew with MiXCR; each CDR3 protein has one entry. This table holds fewer than 550,000 distinct CDR3 sequences, around 10% found once. This sample was taken from a study of T cell repertoires in cytomegalovirus infection. Study as a whole: Public TCR beta signatures indicated both CMV infection and matching HLA type.

Study-wide points: HLA-C-restricted CMV clonotypes gave the most frequent clonotype in two of eight donors. Using cumulative public TCR beta family frequency, the authors identified those who carried CMV together with the relevant HLA.

The CDR3 contains 12 residues. The V end lost 8 bases, the J end lost 8 bases, and 15 bases lay between the germline ends. The germline V gene has CDR1 LNHDA and CDR2 SQIVND (reference sequence). The sequence was obtained from a human donor in good health (CMV status not recorded). Some clones in this sample may be carry-over from other donors' samples. The specimen sequenced was PBMCs. The V call is TRBV19, the J call TRBJ1-2; no firm D call. For the CDR3, the DNA is TGTGCCAGTGGTTATGGCCTGGAGGGCTACACCTTC. Encoded protein: CASGYGLEGYTF.